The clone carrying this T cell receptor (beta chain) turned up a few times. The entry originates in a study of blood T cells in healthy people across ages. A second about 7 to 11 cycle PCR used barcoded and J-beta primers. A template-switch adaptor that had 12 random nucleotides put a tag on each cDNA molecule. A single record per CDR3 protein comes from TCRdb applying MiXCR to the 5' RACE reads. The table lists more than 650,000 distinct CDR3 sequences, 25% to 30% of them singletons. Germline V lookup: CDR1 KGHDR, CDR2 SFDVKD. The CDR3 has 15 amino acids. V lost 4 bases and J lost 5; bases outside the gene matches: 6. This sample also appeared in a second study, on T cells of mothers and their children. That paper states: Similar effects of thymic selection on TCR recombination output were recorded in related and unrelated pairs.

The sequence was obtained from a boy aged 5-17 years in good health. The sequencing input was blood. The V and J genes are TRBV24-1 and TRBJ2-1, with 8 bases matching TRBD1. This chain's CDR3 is CATSDTGQADNEQFF. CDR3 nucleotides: TGTGCCACCAGTGACACGGGACAGGCCGACAATGAGCAGTTCTTC.